There are a few counts of the clone carrying this T cell receptor beta chain. TCRdb reprocessed the RT-PCR reads with MiXCR, giving one entry per CDR3 protein. The sample records around 700,000 distinct CDR3 sequences, 13% to 15% being singletons. Sequenced: memory CD4+ T cells from blood. This TCR was sampled from a female donor in good health, serving as a healthy control.

The CDR3 DNA reads as TGTGCCTGGAGGGCCTGGAACCAAGAGACCCAGTACTTC. Protein product: CAWRAWNQETQYF. The rearrangement joins TRBV30 to TRBJ2-5; D not resolved. V lost 3 bases and J lost 0, with 8 bases in between. In germline, CDR1 is GTSNPN, CDR2 SVGIG (reference sequence). This CDR3 comprises 13 residues.